This T cell receptor (beta chain) originates from a study of graft-versus-host responses after intestinal transplantation. Study-wide context: All recipients were given anti-thymocyte globulin induction, and tacrolimus and steroids were then administered for 3 to 4 years. Whole-study findings and limits: Among circulating GvH clones, peak levels were associated with early post-transplant declines in HvG clones.

Trimming took 3 bases from V and 4 from J, leaving 15 bases between them. Germline V CDR1 and CDR2: SQVTM, ANQGSEA. The CDR3 length is 14 residues. From the graft tissue, intraepithelial and lamina propria lymphocytes were released through processing. Details on this clone: Its antigen remains unknown.

Data came from immunoSEQ multiplex PCR; TCRdb stores just in-frame clones and leaves some out. There are roughly 16,000 clones in the sample; around 63% occur only once, and around 13% lies in the top ten. The clonotype originates from a human patient who received an intestinal transplant, so some T cells may come from the graft donor. The material was ileum tissue, obtained 524 days after transplant. The V call is TRBV29-1, the J call TRBJ2-5; no firm D call. The CDR3 spells CSVEGHVPSETQYF. CDR3 sequence (DNA): TGCAGCGTTGAGGGCCATGTACCGTCAGAGACCCAGTACTTC.